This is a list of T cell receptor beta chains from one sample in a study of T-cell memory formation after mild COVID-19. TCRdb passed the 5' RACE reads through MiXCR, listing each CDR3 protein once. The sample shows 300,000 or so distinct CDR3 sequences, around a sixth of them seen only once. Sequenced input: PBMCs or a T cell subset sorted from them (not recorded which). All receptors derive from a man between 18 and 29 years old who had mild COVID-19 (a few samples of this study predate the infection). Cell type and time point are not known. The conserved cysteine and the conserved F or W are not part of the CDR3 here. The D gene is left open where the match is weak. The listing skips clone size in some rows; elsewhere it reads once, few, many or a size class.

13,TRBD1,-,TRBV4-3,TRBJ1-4,ASSHLTGTDEKLF
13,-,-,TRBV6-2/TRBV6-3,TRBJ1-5,ASSGHLSGNQPQH
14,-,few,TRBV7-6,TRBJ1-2,ASSPLVRESDYGYT
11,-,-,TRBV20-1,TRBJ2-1,SAPSSSYNEQF
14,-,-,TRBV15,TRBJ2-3,ATSRDRGYSVDTQY
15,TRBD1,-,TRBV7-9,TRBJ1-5,ASSLGAFQGAGQPQH
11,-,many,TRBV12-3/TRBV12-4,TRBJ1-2,ASSLQGALGYT
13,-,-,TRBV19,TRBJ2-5,ASSVRTDQGETQY
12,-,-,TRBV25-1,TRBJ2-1,ASTRGTLYNEQF
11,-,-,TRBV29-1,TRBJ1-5,SVEGQGGQPQH
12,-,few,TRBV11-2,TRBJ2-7,ASRQAGSSYEQY
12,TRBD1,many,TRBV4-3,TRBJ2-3,ASSQNRGEDTQY
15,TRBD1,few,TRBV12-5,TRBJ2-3,ASAPYSGQGGADTQY
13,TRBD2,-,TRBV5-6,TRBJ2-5,ASSPGGAVGETQY
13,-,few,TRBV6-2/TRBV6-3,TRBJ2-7,ASSPRSGDLYEQY
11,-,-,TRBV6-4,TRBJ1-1,ASGQDPNTEAF
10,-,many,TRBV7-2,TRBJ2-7,ASSLGSYEQY
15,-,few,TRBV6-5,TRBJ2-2,ASSYSRTYSNTGELF
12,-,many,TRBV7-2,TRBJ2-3,ASSYKGFADTQY
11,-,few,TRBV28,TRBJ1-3,ASSEPAGNTIY
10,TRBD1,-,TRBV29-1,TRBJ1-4,SGRTGDEKLF
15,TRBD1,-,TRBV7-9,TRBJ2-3,ASSLSGTGAFGDTQY
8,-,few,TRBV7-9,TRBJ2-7,ASSTRTVD
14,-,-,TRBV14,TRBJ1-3,ASSQEARQAGNTIY
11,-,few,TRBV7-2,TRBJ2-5,ASRLSIQETQY
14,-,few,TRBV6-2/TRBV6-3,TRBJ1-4,ASSPGPGGTNEKLF
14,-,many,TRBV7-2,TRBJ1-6,ASSLSGQFYNSPLH
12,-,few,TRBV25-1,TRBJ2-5,ASSGRGGQETQY
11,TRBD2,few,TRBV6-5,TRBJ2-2,ASGTRAAGELF
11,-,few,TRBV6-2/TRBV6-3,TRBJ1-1,ATTRSGHTEAF
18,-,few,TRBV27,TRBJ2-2,ASSLELPRPRLGDTGELF
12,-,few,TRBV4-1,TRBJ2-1,ASSQDPRWNEQF
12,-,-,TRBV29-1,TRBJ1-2,SVEEGRGWNGYT
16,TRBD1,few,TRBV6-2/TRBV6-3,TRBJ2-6,ASDPGTGTSTGANVLT
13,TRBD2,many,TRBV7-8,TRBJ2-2,ASSLRGGITGELF
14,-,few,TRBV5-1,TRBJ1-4,ASSLDLAATNEKLF
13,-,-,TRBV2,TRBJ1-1,ASSDHTSGNTEAF
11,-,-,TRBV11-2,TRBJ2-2,ASSPHNTGELF
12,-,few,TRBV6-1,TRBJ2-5,ASSEALGPETQY
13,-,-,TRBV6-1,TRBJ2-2,ASSEQDRRGGELF
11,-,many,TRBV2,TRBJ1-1,ASRENRNTEAF
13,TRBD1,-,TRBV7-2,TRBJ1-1,ASSFRDRVLAEAF
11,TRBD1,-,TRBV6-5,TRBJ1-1,ASIEQGRDEAF
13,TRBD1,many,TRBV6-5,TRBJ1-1,ASSYTGQGNTEAF
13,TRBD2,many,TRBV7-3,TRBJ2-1,ASSLAGGFYNEQF